A single sample gave rise to the 13 T cell receptor beta chains below, sequenced in a study of identical twins. MiXCR, run by TCRdb on the 5' RACE reads, gives a single entry per CDR3 protein. Of fewer than 250,000 distinct CDR3 sequences in the sample, less than 10% were seen once. Specimen: memory (CD45RO+) T cells sorted from blood. These receptors originate from a woman younger than 30 in good health.

In this sample, this clonotype turned up a few times. The rearrangement uses TRBV2 and TRBJ2-2, with D possibly being TRBD1 or TRBD2 (6 bases each). V dropped 6 bases and J dropped 1 base, with 15 bases sitting between them. The CDR3 contains 16 residues. CDR1 and CDR2 from the germline V gene are SNHLY and FYNNEI. The CDR3 DNA is TGTGCCAGCAGCCCGAGGGGGGCCCTGAACACCGGGGAGCTGTTTTTT. As protein: CASSPRGALNTGELFF.

This clonotype has at least ten counts. The chain combines TRBV7-9 with TRBJ1-2; TRBD1 is a possible D gene (5 bases). The germline CDR1 and CDR2 sequences are SEHNR and FQNEAQ (reference sequence). V dropped 2 bases and J dropped 5 bases, with 15 bases sitting between them. CDR3 length: 15 residues. The chain's CDR3 is CASSLNTGASYGYTF. CDR3 in DNA: TGTGCCAGCAGCTTAAATACAGGCGCCTCTTATGGCTACACCTTC.

This clonotype was detected only a few times. V usage is TRBV19 and J usage is TRBJ2-7, with 10 bases fitting TRBD2. The CDR3 totals 15 residues. The V gene's germline CDR1 is LNHDA and CDR2 SQIVND (reference sequence). J was trimmed by 4 bases and V by 6 bases; bases with no gene match: 9. The CDR3 sequence is CASSRIAGGGYEQYF. The CDR3 DNA is TGTGCCAGTAGCCGGATAGCGGGAGGAGGTTACGAGCAGTACTTC.

This clonotype was counted many times. This chain uses TRBV6-2 or TRBV6-3 with TRBJ2-3; TRBD2 agrees at 10 bases. V gave up 4 bases and J gave up 1 base; unmatched junction bases: 2. This CDR3 contains 15 residues. Per the germline V gene, CDR1 is MNHEY and CDR2 is SVGEGT. The CDR3 spells CASSSGLARTDTQYF. CDR3 bases: TGTGCCAGCAGTTCGGGACTAGCGCGCACAGATACGCAGTATTTT.

This clonotype was seen more than once but under ten times. The chain recombines TRBV11-2 with TRBJ2-3; TRBD2 aligns across 8 bases. Germline CDR1 reads SGHAT; CDR2 reads FQNNGV. The CDR3 has 17 residues. V was clipped by 5 bases and J by 5 bases; unmatched bases: 15. CDR3 coding DNA: TGTGCCAGCAGCCGCGCCCGTGGCGGGGGGCCCCGAGATACGCAGTATTTT. This gives the protein CASSRARGGGPRDTQYF. Supplemented by reference TRBV11-2 and TRBJ2-3, the full variable domain reads EAGVAQSPRYKIIEKRQSVAFWCNPISGHATLYWYQQILGQGPKLLIQFQNNGVVDDSQLPKDRFSAERLKGVDSTLKIQPAKLEDSAVYLCASSRARGGGPRDTQYFGPGTRLTVL.

The CDR3 spells CATSRDRSGGELFF. For the CDR3, the DNA is TGTGCCACCAGCAGAGATAGGAGCGGTGGGGAGCTGTTTTTT. The chain uses TRBV15 and TRBJ2-2; TRBD2 might be the D (5 bases). The CDR3 has 14 residues. In germline, CDR1 is LNHNV, CDR2 YYDKDF (reference sequence). Trimming cost V 0 bases and J 8 bases, with 10 bases left between them.

This clonotype is deemed medium-sized. The chain couples TRBV6-2 or TRBV6-3 to TRBJ2-3, with 8 bases aligning to TRBD1. Looked up from germline, CDR1 is MNHEY and CDR2 is SVGEGT. This CDR3 region has 16 residues. V gave up 0 bases and J gave up 1 base; unmatched junction bases: 3. The DNA for the CDR3 is TGTGCCAGCAGTTACTCGGCGGGACAGGGCACAGATACGCAGTATTTT. The encoded protein is CASSYSAGQGTDTQYF.

The chain is built from TRBV7-8 and TRBJ2-3; 8 bases match TRBD2. Germline loops: CDR1 SGHVS, CDR2 FQNEAQ. The CDR3 is 14 amino acids. Trimming at V came to 6 bases and at J to 3 bases, leaving 5 bases not matched to a gene. The CDR3 sequence is CASRHQRETDTQYF. Written as DNA, the CDR3 is TGTGCCAGCAGACACCAGCGGGAGACAGATACGCAGTATTTT. The full variable domain, completed using reference TRBV7-8 and TRBJ2-3, is GAGVSQSPRYKVAKRGQDVALRCDPISGHVSLFWYQQALGQGPEFLTYFQNEAQLDKSGLPSDRFFAERPEGSVSTLKIQRTQQEDSAVYLCASRHQRETDTQYFGPGTRLTVL.

This clonotype showed up many times. V gene TRBV4-3 combines with J gene TRBJ2-2, with 7 nucleotides matching TRBD2. There are 16 residues in the CDR3. Trimming took 0 bases from V and 8 from J; bases not matched to a gene: 9. Germline lookup yields CDR1 LGHNA and CDR2 YSLEER. In nucleotides, the CDR3 is TGCGCCAGCAGCCAAGATCGGTTCGCGGGAGCGGGGGAGCTGTTTTTT. Amino acid sequence: CASSQDRFAGAGELFF.

In this sample, this clonotype turned up a few times. This chain links TRBV3-1 with TRBJ2-7, with 7 bases fitting TRBD1. Trimming took 3 bases from V and 3 from J; bases not matched to a gene: 2. The CDR3 spans 13 residues. Per germline, CDR1 LGHDT and CDR2 YNNKEL (reference sequence). CDR3 in DNA: TGTGCCAGCAGCCAGACAGGGTACTACGAGCAGTACTTC. This sequence encodes CASSQTGYYEQYF.

This clonotype was seen only a few times. CDR3 bases: TGCGCCAGCAGCCCCGGGTGGGGTTCGTCGAATGAGCAGTTCTTC. Its protein is CASSPGWGSSNEQFF. The chain links TRBV4-3 to TRBJ2-1; no clear D. The CDR3 is 15 residues long. Germline V gene sequence: CDR1 LGHNA, CDR2 YSLEER. V was shortened by 4 bases and J by 7 bases, with 17 bases between the two germline ends.

Only a few counts were recorded for this clonotype. The germline gene is not matched at one end of the junction; a read error may be the cause. J is TRBJ2-1 and V is TRBV7-9, with TRBD2 matching 11 bases. CDR1 SEHNR and CDR2 FQNEAQ come from the germline V gene (reference sequence). The CDR3 extends over 16 amino acids. CDR3 nucleotides: TGTGCCAGCAGCCTAGCGGGGGGCCCCTCCTACAATGAGCAGTTCTTC. Translated: CASSLAGGPSYNEQFF.

The J gene is TRBJ1-1, the V gene TRBV2; D is unresolved. Per germline, CDR1 SNHLY and CDR2 FYNNEI. The CDR3 has 11 residues. Trimming stripped 7 bases from V and 1 base from J, with 4 bases between. CDR3 loop: CASNTNTEAFF. The CDR3 bases are TGTGCCAGCAACACGAACACTGAAGCTTTCTTT.